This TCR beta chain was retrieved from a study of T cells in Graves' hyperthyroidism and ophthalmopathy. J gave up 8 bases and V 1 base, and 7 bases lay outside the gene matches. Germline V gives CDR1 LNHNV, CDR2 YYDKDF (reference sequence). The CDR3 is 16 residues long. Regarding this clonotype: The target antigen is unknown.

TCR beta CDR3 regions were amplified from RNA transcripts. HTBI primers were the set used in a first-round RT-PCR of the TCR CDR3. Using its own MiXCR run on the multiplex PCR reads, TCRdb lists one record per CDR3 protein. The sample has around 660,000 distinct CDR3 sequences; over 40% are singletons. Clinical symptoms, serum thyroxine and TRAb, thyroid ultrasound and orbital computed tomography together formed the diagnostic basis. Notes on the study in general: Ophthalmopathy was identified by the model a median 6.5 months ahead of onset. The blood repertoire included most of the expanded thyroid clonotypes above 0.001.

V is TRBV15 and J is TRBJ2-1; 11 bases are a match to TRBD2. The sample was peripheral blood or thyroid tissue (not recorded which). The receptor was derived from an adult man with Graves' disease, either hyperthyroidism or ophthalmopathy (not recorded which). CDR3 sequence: CATSRATSGSLDEQFF. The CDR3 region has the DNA TGTGCCACCAGCAGAGCAACTAGCGGGAGTTTGGATGAGCAGTTCTTC.